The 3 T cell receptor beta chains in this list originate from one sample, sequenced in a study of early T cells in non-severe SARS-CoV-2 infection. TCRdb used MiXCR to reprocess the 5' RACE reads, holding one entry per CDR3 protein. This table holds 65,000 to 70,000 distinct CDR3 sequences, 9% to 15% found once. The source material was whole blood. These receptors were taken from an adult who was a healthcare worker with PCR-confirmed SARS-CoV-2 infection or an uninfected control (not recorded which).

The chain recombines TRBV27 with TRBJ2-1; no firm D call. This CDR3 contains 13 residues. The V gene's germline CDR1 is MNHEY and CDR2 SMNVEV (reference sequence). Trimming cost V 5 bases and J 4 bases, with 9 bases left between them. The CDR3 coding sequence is TGTGCCAGCAGTCCCACAGTATACAATGAGCAGTTCTTC. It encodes CASSPTVYNEQFF.

The chain's CDR3 is CSAPPGGRTDTQYF. DNA of the CDR3: TGCAGTGCTCCCCCGGGGGGGCGCACAGATACGCAGTATTTT. This chain connects TRBV20-1 to TRBJ2-3; the match to TRBD2 covers 8 bases. This CDR3 has 14 amino acids. Per germline, CDR1 DFQATT and CDR2 SNEGSKA (reference sequence). V shed 5 bases and J 1 base; nucleotides not matched to a gene: 5.

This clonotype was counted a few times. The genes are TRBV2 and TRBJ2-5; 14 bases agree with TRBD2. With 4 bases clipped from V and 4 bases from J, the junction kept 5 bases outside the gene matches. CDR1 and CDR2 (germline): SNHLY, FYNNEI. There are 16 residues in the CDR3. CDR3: CASSVGLAGGRETQYF. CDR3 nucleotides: TGTGCCAGCAGTGTCGGACTAGCGGGGGGAAGAGAGACCCAGTACTTC.